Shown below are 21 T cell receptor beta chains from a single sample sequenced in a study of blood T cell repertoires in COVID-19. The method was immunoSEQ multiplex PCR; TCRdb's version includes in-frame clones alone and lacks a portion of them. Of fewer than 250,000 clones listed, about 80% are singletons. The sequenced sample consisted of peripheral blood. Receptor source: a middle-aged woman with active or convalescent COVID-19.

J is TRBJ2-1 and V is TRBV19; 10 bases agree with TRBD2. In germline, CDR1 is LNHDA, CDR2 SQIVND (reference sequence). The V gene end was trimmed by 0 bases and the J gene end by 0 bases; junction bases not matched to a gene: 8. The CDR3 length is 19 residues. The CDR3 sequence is CASSIEGLASRSSYNEQFF. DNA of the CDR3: TGTGCCAGTAGTATAGAGGGACTAGCGTCTAGGAGCTCCTACAATGAGCAGTTCTTC. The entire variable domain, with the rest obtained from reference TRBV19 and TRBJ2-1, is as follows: DGGITQSPKYLFRKEGQNVTLSCEQNLNHDAMYWYRQDPGQGLRLIYYSQIVNDFQKGDIAEGYSVSREKKESFPLTVTSAQKNPTAFYLCASSIEGLASRSSYNEQFFGPGTRLTVL.

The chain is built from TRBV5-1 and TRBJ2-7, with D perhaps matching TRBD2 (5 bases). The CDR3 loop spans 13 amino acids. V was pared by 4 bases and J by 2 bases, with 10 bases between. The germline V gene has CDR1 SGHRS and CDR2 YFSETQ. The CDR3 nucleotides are TGCGCCAGCAGCGGACTTTCGGCCTACGAGCAGTACTTC. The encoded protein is CASSGLSAYEQYF.

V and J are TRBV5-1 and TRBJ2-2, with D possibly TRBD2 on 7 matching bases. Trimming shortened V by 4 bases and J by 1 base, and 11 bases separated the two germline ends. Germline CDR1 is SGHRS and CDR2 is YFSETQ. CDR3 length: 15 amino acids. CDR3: CASSRGAQNTGELFF. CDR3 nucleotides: TGCGCCAGCAGCCGGGGGGCCCAGAACACCGGGGAGCTGTTTTTT.

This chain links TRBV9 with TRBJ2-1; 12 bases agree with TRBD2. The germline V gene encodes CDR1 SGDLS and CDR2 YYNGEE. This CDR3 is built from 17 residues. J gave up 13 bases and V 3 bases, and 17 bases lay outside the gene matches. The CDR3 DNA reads TGTGCCAGCAGCGAGACTAGCGGGAGCATCGCTGGGGGACCCCAGTTCTTC. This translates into CASSETSGSIAGGPQFF.

CDR3: CASSSLISVLNEKLFF. The CDR3 DNA is TGTGCCAGCAGCAGTCTAATTTCGGTTCTTAATGAAAAACTGTTTTTT. The chain is built from TRBV21-1 and TRBJ1-4. TRBV21-1 is marked as a pseudogene. This CDR3 contains 16 residues.

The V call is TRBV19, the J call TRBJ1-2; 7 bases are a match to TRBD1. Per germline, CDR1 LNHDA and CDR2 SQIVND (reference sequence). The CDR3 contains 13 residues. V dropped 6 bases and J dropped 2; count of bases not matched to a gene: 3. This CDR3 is CASSVDRNYGYTF. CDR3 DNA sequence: TGTGCCAGTAGCGTGGACAGGAACTATGGCTACACCTTC.

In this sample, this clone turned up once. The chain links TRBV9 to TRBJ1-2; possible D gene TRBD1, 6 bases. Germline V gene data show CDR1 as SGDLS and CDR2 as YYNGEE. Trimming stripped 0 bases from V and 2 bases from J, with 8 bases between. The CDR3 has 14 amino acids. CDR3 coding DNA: TGTGCCAGCAGCGTAGCAGGGGAGAACTATGGCTACACCTTC. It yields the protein CASSVAGENYGYTF.

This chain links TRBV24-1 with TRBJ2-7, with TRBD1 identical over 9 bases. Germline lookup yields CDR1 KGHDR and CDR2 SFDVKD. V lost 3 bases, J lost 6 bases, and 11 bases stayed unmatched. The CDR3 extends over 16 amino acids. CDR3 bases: TGTGCCACCAGTGATCCGAGACAGGGGGTGAGGTCCGAGCAGTACTTC. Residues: CATSDPRQGVRSEQYF.

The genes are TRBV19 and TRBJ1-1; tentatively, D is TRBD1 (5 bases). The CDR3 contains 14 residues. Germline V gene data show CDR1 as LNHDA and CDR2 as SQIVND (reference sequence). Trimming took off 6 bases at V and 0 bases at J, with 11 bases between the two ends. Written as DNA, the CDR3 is TGTGCCAGTAGGGACAACGCAATGAACACTGAAGCTTTCTTT. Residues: CASRDNAMNTEAFF.

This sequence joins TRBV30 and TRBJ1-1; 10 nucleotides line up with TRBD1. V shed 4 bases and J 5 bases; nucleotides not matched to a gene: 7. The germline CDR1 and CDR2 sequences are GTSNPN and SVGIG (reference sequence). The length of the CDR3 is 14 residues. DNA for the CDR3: TGTGCCTGGACCACAGGGACAGGGGAAACTGAAGCTTTCTTT. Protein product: CAWTTGTGETEAFF.

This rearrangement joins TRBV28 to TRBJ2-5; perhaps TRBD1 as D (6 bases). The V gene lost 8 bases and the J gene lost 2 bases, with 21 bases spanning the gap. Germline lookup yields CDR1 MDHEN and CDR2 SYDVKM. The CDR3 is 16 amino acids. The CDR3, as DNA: TGTGCCAGCCTCGAACAGACAGGCAGGGAACAAGAGACCCAGTACTTC. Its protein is CASLEQTGREQETQYF.

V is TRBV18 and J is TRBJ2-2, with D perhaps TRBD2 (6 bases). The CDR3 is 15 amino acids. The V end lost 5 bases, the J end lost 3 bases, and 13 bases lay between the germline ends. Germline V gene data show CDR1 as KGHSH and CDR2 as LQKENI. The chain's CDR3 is CASSTGTLHTGELFF. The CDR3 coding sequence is TGTGCCAGCTCAACCGGGACTCTACACACCGGGGAGCTGTTTTTT.

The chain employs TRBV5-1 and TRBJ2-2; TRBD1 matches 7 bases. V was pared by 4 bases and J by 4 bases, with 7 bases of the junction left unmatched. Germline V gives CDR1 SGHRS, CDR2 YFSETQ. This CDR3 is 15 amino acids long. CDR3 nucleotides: TGCGCCAGCAGCGCCCGGGACAGCTCCACCGGGGAGCTGTTTTTT. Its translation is CASSARDSSTGELFF.

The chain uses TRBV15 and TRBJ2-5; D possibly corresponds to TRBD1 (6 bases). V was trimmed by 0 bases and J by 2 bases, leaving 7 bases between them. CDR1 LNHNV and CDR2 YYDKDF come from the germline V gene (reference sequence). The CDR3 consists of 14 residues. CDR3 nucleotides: TGTGCCACCAGCAGAGATCAGGGGCAAGAGACCCAGTACTTC. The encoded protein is CATSRDQGQETQYF.

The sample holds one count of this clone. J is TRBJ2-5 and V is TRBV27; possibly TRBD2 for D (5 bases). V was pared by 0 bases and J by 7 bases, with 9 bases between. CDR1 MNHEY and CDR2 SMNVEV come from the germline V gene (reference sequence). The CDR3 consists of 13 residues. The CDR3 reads CASSLSLAGTQYF. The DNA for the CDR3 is TGTGCCAGCAGTTTATCCTTGGCGGGGACCCAGTACTTC.

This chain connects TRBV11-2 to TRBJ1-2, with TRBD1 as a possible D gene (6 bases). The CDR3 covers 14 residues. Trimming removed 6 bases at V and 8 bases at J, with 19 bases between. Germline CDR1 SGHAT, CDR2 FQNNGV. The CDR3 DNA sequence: TGTGCCAGCAGATCTATCAGGGGCTCCCAGGGCTACACCTTC. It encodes CASRSIRGSQGYTF.

This chain's CDR3 is CASSLDTGANGYTF. The CDR3 DNA is TGTGCCAGCAGCTTAGACACAGGGGCTAATGGCTACACCTTC. The chain has TRBV11-2 and TRBJ1-2; 7 nucleotides align to TRBD1. Germline trimming cut 0 bases from V and 6 bases from J; bases unmatched to any gene: 4. The CDR3 length is 14 residues. Germline CDR1 and CDR2: SGHAT and FQNNGV.

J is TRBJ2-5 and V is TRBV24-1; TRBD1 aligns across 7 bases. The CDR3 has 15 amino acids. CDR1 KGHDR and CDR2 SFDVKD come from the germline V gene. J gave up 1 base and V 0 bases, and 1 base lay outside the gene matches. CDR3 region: CATSDLDRAQETQYF. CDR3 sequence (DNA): TGTGCCACCAGTGATTTGGACAGGGCCCAAGAGACCCAGTACTTC.

As DNA, the CDR3 is TGTGCCATCAGTGAGTCTGTCAGGGGTAACAATCAGCCCCAGCATTTT. This codes for CAISESVRGNNQPQHF. This chain connects TRBV10-3 to TRBJ1-5; a weak D match, TRBD1 (6 bases). There are 16 residues in the CDR3. Trimming stripped 0 bases from V and 3 bases from J, with 12 bases between. Germline CDR1 reads ENHRY; CDR2 reads SYGVKD.

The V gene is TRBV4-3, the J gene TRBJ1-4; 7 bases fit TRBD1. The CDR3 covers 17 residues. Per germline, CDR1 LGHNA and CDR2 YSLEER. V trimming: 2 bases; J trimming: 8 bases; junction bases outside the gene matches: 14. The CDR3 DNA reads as TGCGCCAGCAGCCAACGACAGGGCAAGACCTTGGGGGAAAAACTGTTTTTT. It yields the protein CASSQRQGKTLGEKLFF.

CDR3 amino acids: CASSENRDRGSYGYTF. Written as DNA, the CDR3 is TGTGCCAGTAGTGAAAACCGGGACAGGGGTTCCTATGGCTACACCTTC. V usage is TRBV19 and J usage is TRBJ1-2; TRBD1 agrees at 10 bases. V dropped 5 bases and J dropped 4; count of bases not matched to a gene: 10. From germline, CDR1 is LNHDA and CDR2 SQIVND (reference sequence). The CDR3 covers 16 residues.